The clone carrying this T cell receptor (beta chain) has only one observation. The sample originates from a study of blood T cell repertoires in COVID-19. Study details: Sample material is recorded as cDNA or gDNA derived from T cells, B-cell-depleted T cells, or PBMCs.

In the authors' workflow: Amplification from reference gene primers served as the basis for estimated nucleated cell counts. Assay used: immunoSEQ multiplex PCR; TCRdb lists only in-frame clones, some missing. The V and J calls and clone size come from that table; D and trimming were worked out from the DNA. Of around 150,000 clones detected, around 80% appear once; the ten largest clones hold over 4%. The V end was cut by 1 base, the J end by 2 bases, with 15 bases between. The CDR3 runs to 16 residues. Germline V lookup: CDR1 SGHRS, CDR2 YFSETQ. This receptor was identified in a woman aged 50 to 60 with acute or convalescent COVID-19. V and J are TRBV5-1 and TRBJ1-2; no clear D gene. Specimen: peripheral blood. CDR3 loop: CASSLTTLTVNYGYTF. CDR3 coding DNA: TGCGCCAGCAGCTTGACTACCTTGACGGTCAACTATGGCTACACCTTC.